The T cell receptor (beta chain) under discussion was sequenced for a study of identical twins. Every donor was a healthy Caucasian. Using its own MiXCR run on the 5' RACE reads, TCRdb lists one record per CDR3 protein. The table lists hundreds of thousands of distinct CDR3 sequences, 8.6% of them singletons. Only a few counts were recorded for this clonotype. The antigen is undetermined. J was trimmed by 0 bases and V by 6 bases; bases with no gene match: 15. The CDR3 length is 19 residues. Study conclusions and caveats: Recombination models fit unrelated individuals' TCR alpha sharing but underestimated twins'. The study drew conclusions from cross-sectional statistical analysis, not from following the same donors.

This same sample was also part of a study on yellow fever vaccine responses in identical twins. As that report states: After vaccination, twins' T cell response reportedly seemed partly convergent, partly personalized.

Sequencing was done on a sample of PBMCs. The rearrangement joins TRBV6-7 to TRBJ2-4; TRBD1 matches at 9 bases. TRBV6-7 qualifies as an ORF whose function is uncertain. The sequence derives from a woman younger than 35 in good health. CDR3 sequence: CASRTNGDRADLAKNIQYF. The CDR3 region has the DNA TGTGCCAGCAGGACAAACGGGGACAGGGCCGACCTAGCCAAAAACATTCAGTACTTC.